This T cell receptor beta chain appears in the sequencing data of a study of T cells in Graves' hyperthyroidism and ophthalmopathy. On the study more broadly: Peripheral blood was obtained at initial diagnosis, preceding any treatment. Study results and caveats: Ophthalmopathy was separated from stable hyperthyroidism by a 13 V-J model. Appearing also in blood were most of the thyroid clonotypes expanded above 0.001. Prediction of ophthalmopathy progression came a median roughly 7.1 months pre-onset.

Using RNA transcripts as the source, TCR beta CDR3 regions were amplified. RT-PCR in the first round (using the HTBI primer set) targeted the TCR CDR3. Each CDR3 protein gets one entry after TCRdb re-called the multiplex PCR reads with MiXCR. The sample holds about 400,000 distinct CDR3 sequences, about a sixth seen once. There are a few counts of this clonotype. Its specificity is not known. There are 13 residues in the CDR3. Trimming took 3 bases from V and 6 from J, leaving 12 bases between them. Germline V lookup: CDR1 SQVTM, CDR2 ANQGSEA. The chain carries TRBV29-1 and TRBJ2-1, with D maybe TRBD2 (5 bases). The receptor was isolated from a woman younger than 35 with Graves' hyperthyroidism that later progressed to Graves' ophthalmopathy. The sequenced material came from blood. The CDR3 spells CSVDSASTNEQFF. The CDR3 region has the DNA TGCAGCGTTGATTCGGCTAGCACCAATGAGCAGTTCTTC.